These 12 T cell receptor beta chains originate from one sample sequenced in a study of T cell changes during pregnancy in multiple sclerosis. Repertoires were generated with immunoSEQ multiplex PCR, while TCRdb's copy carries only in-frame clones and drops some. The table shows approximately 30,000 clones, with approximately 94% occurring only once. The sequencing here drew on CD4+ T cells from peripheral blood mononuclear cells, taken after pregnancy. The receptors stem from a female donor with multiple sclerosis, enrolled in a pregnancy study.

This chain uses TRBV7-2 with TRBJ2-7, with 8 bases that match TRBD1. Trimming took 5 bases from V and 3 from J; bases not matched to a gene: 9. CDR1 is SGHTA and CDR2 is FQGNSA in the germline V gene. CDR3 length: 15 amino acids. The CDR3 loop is CASSMSGGAVYEQYF. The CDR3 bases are TGTGCCAGCAGCATGTCAGGGGGCGCAGTCTACGAGCAGTACTTC.

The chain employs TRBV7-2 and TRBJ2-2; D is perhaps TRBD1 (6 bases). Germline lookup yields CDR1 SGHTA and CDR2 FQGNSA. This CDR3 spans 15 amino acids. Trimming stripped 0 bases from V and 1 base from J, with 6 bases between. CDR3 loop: CASSLAQGNTGELFF. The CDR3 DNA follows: TGTGCCAGCAGCTTAGCACAGGGGAACACCGGGGAGCTGTTTTTT.

The CDR3: CASSAGTSGSIEQFF. The CDR3 DNA reads TGTGCCAGCAGCGCCGGGACTAGCGGGAGTATTGAGCAGTTCTTC. The chain is built from TRBV7-6 and TRBJ2-1; 14 nucleotides align to TRBD2. Germline V CDR1 and CDR2: SGHVS, FNYEAQ. Unmatched junction bases numbered 6, after V lost 5 bases and J lost 9 bases. The CDR3 runs 15 residues.

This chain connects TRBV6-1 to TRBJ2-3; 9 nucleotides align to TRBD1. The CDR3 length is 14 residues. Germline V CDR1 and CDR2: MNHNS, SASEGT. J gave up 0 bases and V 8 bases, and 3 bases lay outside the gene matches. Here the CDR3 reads CASLQGASTDTQYF. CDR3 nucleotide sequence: TGTGCCAGCTTACAGGGGGCTAGCACAGATACGCAGTATTTT.

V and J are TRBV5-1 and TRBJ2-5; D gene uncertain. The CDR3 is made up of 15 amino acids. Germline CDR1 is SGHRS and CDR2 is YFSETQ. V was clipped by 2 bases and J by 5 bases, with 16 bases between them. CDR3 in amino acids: CASSFFPGQTETQYF. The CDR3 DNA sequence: TGCGCCAGCAGCTTTTTCCCGGGTCAGACGGAGACCCAGTACTTC. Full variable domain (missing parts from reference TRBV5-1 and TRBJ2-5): KAGVTQTPRYLIKTRGQQVTLSCSPISGHRSVSWYQQTPGQGLQFLFEYFSETQRNKGNFPGRFSGRQFSNSRSEMNVSTLELGDSALYLCASSFFPGQTETQYFGPGTRLLVL.

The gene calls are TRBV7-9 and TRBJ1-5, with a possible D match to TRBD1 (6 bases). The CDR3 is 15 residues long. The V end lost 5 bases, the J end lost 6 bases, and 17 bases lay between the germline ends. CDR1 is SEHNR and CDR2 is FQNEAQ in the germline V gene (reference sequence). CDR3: CASSEGGGRGQPQHF. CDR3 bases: TGTGCCAGCAGCGAGGGTGGGGGCAGGGGTCAGCCCCAGCATTTT.

DNA for the CDR3: TGTGCCAGCAGCTTAGTACGCGGACAGGGACCCTATGGCTACACCTTC. This encodes CASSLVRGQGPYGYTF. V is TRBV7-8 and J is TRBJ1-2, with 8 bases matching TRBD1. The CDR3 totals 16 residues. V shed 1 base, J shed 4 bases, and the junction held 8 bases outside the gene matches. From germline, CDR1 is SGHVS and CDR2 FQNEAQ. The variable domain in full, with the rest retrieved from reference TRBV7-8 and TRBJ1-2, is GAGVSQSPRYKVAKRGQDVALRCDPISGHVSLFWYQQALGQGPEFLTYFQNEAQLDKSGLPSDRFFAERPEGSVSTLKIQRTQQEDSAVYLCASSLVRGQGPYGYTFGSGTRLTVV.

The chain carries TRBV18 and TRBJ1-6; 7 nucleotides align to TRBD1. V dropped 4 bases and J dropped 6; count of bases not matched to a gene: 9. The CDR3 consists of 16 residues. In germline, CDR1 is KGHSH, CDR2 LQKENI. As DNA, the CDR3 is TGTGCCAGCTCACGGGGTTCGGACAGGATTAATTCACCCCTCCACTTT. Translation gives CASSRGSDRINSPLHF.

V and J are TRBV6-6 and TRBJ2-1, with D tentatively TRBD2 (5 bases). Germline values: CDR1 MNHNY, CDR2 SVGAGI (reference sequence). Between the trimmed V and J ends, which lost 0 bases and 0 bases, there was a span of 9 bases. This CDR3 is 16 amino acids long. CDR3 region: CASSYSISGSYNEQFF. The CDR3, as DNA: TGTGCCAGCAGTTACTCGATCAGCGGCTCCTACAATGAGCAGTTCTTC.

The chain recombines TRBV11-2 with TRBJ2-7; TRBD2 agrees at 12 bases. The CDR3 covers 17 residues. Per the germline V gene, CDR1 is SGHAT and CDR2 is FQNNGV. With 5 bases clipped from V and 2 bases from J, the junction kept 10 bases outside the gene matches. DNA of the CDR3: TGTGCCAGCAGCCAACTAGCGGGGGGTCGACTTGCCTACGAGCAGTACTTC. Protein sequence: CASSQLAGGRLAYEQYF.

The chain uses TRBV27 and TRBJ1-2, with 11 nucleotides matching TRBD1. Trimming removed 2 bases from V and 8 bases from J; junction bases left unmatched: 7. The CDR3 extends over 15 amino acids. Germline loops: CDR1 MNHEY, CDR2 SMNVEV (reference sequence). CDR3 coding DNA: TGTGCCAGCAGTTTAGTCGGACAGGGGGCGCGAGGCTACACCTTC. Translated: CASSLVGQGARGYTF.

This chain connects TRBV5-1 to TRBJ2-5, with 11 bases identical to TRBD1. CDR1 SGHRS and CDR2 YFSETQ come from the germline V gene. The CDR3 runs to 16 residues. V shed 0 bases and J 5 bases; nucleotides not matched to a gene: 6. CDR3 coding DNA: TGCGCCAGCAGCTTGGGGGACAGGGGGATGGCGGAGACCCAGTACTTC. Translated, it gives CASSLGDRGMAETQYF.